This TCR beta chain was identified during a study of beta chain features in type 1 diabetes. The study, taken as a whole, reports: All four CD4+ subsets from Type 1 diabetes patients carried moderately but significantly shorter TCRB CDR3s.

Trimming took off 5 bases at V and 3 bases at J, with 12 bases between the two ends. Germline V gives CDR1 SGHAT, CDR2 FQNNGV. CDR3 length equals 14 residues. What was sequenced were expressed TCRB transcripts, since all of the isolated RNA had been reverse transcribed. Approximately 3.5 million reads per sample on average were obtained from naive, central memory and regulatory T cell samples. TCRdb's table, derived via immunoSEQ multiplex PCR, lists solely in-frame clones and lacks some. The sample carries roughly 240,000 clones, roughly 24% recorded once. In this sample, this clone turned up a few times. Its antigen is unidentified.

The chain links TRBV11-2 to TRBJ2-3, with TRBD1 as a possible D gene (8 bases). This clonotype originated in a woman aged 25 to 39 with type 1 diabetes. The source material was naive CD4+ T cells from blood. The CDR3 protein is CASSIQGGTDTQYF. CDR3 coding DNA: TGTGCCAGCAGCATACAGGGGGGGACAGATACGCAGTATTTT.